The 20 T cell receptor beta chains below all came from one sample that was sequenced in a study of shared clonotypes between healthy human individuals. Repertoires were generated with immunoSEQ multiplex PCR, while TCRdb's copy carries only in-frame clones and drops some. The sample holds about 690,000 clones, 90% seen once. Sequenced input: memory CD8+ T cells from PBMCs. Specified subset: CD45RO+ cells pooled with CCR7-negative TemRA cells. Source of these receptors: a man aged 18 to 35 in good health. Some clones in this sample may be carry-over from other donors' samples.

This chain uses TRBV4-3 with TRBJ1-2; TRBD1 might be the D (5 bases). This CDR3 contains 18 residues. The V gene lost 0 bases and the J gene lost 4 bases, with 21 bases spanning the gap. CDR1 and CDR2 (germline): LGHNA, YSLEER. CDR3 nucleotide sequence: TGCGCCAGCAGCCAAGATGTAGGGGCAGAACGTGCGATCTATGGCTACACCTTC. This encodes CASSQDVGAERAIYGYTF.

J is TRBJ2-7 and V is TRBV4-3, with D possibly TRBD1 on 6 matching bases. CDR3 length equals 16 residues. The germline gives CDR1 LGHNA, CDR2 YSLEER. V dropped 0 bases and J dropped 3 bases, with 15 bases sitting between them. CDR3 residues: CASSQDGTGRLYEQYF. CDR3 DNA: TGCGCCAGCAGCCAAGATGGAACAGGGCGCCTCTACGAGCAGTACTTC.

This clone was counted a single time. The rearrangement links TRBV6-6 to TRBJ1-3; weak D call: TRBD1 (6 bases). CDR1 MNHNY and CDR2 SVGAGI come from the germline V gene (reference sequence). There are 14 residues in the CDR3. Trimming cost V 5 bases and J 6 bases, with 14 bases left between them. The chain's CDR3 is CASSTGGAINTIYF. CDR3 bases: TGTGCCAGCAGTACGGGGGGGGCTATAAACACCATATATTTT.

This chain joins TRBV7-2 and TRBJ2-6; possibly TRBD1 for D (5 bases). Germline CDR1 is SGHTA and CDR2 is FQGNSA. The CDR3 spans 17 residues. V lost 5 bases and J lost 2, with 16 bases in between. The CDR3 reads CASSPTAPRTGANVLTF. The CDR3 DNA reads as TGTGCCAGCAGCCCGACAGCCCCAAGAACTGGGGCCAACGTCCTGACTTTC.

This sequence joins TRBV19 and TRBJ2-1; 7 nucleotides align to TRBD1. The CDR3 runs to 16 residues. After removal of 7 bases from V and 0 bases from J, the junction contained 9 bases not matched to a gene. Germline V lookup: CDR1 LNHDA, CDR2 SQIVND (reference sequence). CDR3 loop: CASIKLHRGSYNEQFF. The CDR3, as DNA: TGTGCCAGTATCAAGTTGCACAGGGGCTCCTACAATGAGCAGTTCTTC.

Comments on this clone: This same CDR3 is encoded by further DNA sequences in the sample. The J gene is TRBJ2-7, the V gene TRBV30, with unresolved D. CDR3 size: 12 residues. Per the germline V gene, CDR1 is GTSNPN and CDR2 is SVGIG (reference sequence). V lost 0 bases and J lost 0, with 3 bases in between. The CDR3 DNA is TGTGCCTGGAGTGTGAGCTCCTACGAGCAGTACTTC. As protein: CAWSVSSYEQYF.

This rearrangement joins TRBV6-5 to TRBJ1-1; D unclear. V was shortened by 0 bases and J by 2 bases, with 7 bases between the two germline ends. Germline CDR1 reads MNHEY; CDR2 reads SVGAGI. There are 14 residues in the CDR3. The DNA for the CDR3 is TGTGCCAGCAGTTACTCGCGGGCTAACACTGAAGCTTTCTTT. It is translated as CASSYSRANTEAFF.

The gene calls are TRBV4-1 and TRBJ2-7; TRBD1 is a possible D gene (5 bases). CDR1 and CDR2 from the germline V gene are MGHRA and YSYEKL. V dropped 1 base and J dropped 0 bases, with 19 bases sitting between them. CDR3 length: 18 residues. In nucleotides, the CDR3 is TGCGCCAGCAGCCAAGGCCTAGTTTTCAGAGACAGCTCCTACGAGCAGTACTTC. Translating it yields CASSQGLVFRDSSYEQYF.

The chain couples TRBV19 to TRBJ2-3; D is ambiguous. CDR1 and CDR2 (germline): LNHDA, SQIVND (reference sequence). Trimming stripped 9 bases from V and 0 bases from J, with 13 bases between. The length of the CDR3 is 14 residues. This CDR3 reads CASALRSSTDTQYF. CDR3 bases: TGTGCCAGCGCACTCCGATCTAGCACAGATACGCAGTATTTT.

This clone was picked up a small number of times. The chain links TRBV4-1 to TRBJ1-1, with D hard to call. Trimming stripped 4 bases from V and 1 base from J, with 10 bases between. Germline V gene data show CDR1 as MGHRA and CDR2 as YSYEKL. This CDR3 has 14 residues. CDR3 DNA: TGCGCCAGCAGCCCGAACCCAGCGAACACTGAAGCTTTCTTT. Protein: CASSPNPANTEAFF.

The chain carries TRBV28 and TRBJ1-5; TRBD1 matches at 7 bases. The V segment lost 6 bases and the J segment 7 bases; nucleotides outside the gene matches: 6. This CDR3 is 13 amino acids long. Germline CDR1 is MDHEN and CDR2 is SYDVKM. The CDR3 DNA follows: TGTGCCAGCAGACCTGACAGGGCCCAGCCCCAGCATTTT. It translates to CASRPDRAQPQHF. Combining the CDR3 with reference TRBV28 and TRBJ1-5 gives the whole variable domain DVKVTQSSRYLVKRTGEKVFLECVQDMDHENMFWYRQDPGLGLRLIYFSYDVKMKEKGDIPEGYSVSREKKERFSLILESASTNQTSMYLCASRPDRAQPQHFGDGTRLSIL.

The chain is built from TRBV7-6 and TRBJ2-1; TRBD2 aligns across 10 bases. The junction had 17 bases not matched to a gene; V was cut back by 6 bases and J by 6 bases. The CDR3 is 18 amino acids. Germline assignment: CDR1 SGHVS and CDR2 FNYEAQ. The CDR3 DNA is TGTGCCAGCAGTCCTAACAAGGTAAGCGGGAGGGCGGTCAATGAGCAGTTCTTC. This gives the protein CASSPNKVSGRAVNEQFF.

This rearrangement joins TRBV11-3 to TRBJ2-1; 7 positions match TRBD1. Germline values: CDR1 SGHNT, CDR2 YENEEA. The V segment lost 1 base and the J segment 4 bases; nucleotides outside the gene matches: 7. The CDR3 is made up of 16 amino acids. CDR3 protein: CASSLGSTGLYNEQFF. The CDR3 DNA sequence: TGTGCCAGCAGCTTAGGGTCGACAGGGTTGTACAATGAGCAGTTCTTC.

CDR3 sequence (DNA): TGTGCCAGCAGCTTGAGCCGGGGCTTCTACAATGAGCAGTTCTTC. Its translation: CASSLSRGFYNEQFF. V and J are TRBV5-4 and TRBJ2-1; D possibly uses TRBD1 or TRBD2 (5 bases each). The germline V gene has CDR1 SGHNT and CDR2 YYREEE (reference sequence). The CDR3 consists of 15 residues. V was shortened by 1 base and J by 3 bases, with 11 bases between the two germline ends.

The chain recombines TRBV7-9 with TRBJ2-1; D is ambiguous. The V and J ends lost 6 bases and 10 bases respectively, with 13 bases between them. This CDR3 spans 12 amino acids. From germline, CDR1 is SEHNR and CDR2 FQNEAQ (reference sequence). Here the CDR3 DNA reads TGTGCCAGCAGGCTAGATTACACCGAGCAGTTCTTC. It yields the protein CASRLDYTEQFF.

The V and J genes are TRBV7-8 and TRBJ1-5; D unresolved. Trimming took off 4 bases at V and 2 bases at J, with 9 bases between the two ends. The germline CDR1 and CDR2 sequences are SGHVS and FQNEAQ. This CDR3 region has 14 residues. CDR3 bases: TGTGCCAGCAGCTCGGCGGCCGGCAATCAGCCCCAGCATTTT. This encodes CASSSAAGNQPQHF. The variable domain in full, with the rest retrieved from reference TRBV7-8 and TRBJ1-5, is GAGVSQSPRYKVAKRGQDVALRCDPISGHVSLFWYQQALGQGPEFLTYFQNEAQLDKSGLPSDRFFAERPEGSVSTLKIQRTQQEDSAVYLCASSSAAGNQPQHFGDGTRLSIL.

The V and J genes are TRBV10-3 and TRBJ2-1; no firm D call. The CDR3 loop spans 13 amino acids. The V gene's germline CDR1 is ENHRY and CDR2 SYGVKD. Deletions cut 2 bases from V and 5 bases from J, with 7 bases between. The CDR3 coding sequence is TGTGCCATCAGTGAGGGGCTTGACAATGAGCAGTTCTTC. Its protein is CAISEGLDNEQFF.

V and J are TRBV5-4 and TRBJ2-7; maybe TRBD1 (6 bases). The CDR3 length is 14 residues. Per the germline V gene, CDR1 is SGHNT and CDR2 is YYREEE (reference sequence). Trimming left V 5 bases short and J 7 bases short, with 19 bases between. CDR3 loop: CASRQDRELREQYF. CDR3 nucleotide sequence: TGTGCCAGCAGACAGGACAGAGAGCTTAGGGAGCAGTACTTC.

The rearrangement uses TRBV27 and TRBJ2-7; TRBD1 or TRBD2 may be the D gene (6 bases each). The CDR3 loop spans 15 amino acids. Trimming cost V 2 bases and J 3 bases, with 14 bases left between them. CDR1 MNHEY and CDR2 SMNVEV come from the germline V gene (reference sequence). The CDR3: CASSLLRGPDYEQYF. The CDR3 nucleotides read TGTGCCAGCAGTTTACTCCGGGGGCCGGACTACGAGCAGTACTTC.

The chain joins TRBV27 to TRBJ1-2; D remains unclear. V gave up 0 bases and J gave up 6 bases, with 8 bases separating them. The V gene's germline CDR1 is MNHEY and CDR2 SMNVEV (reference sequence). The CDR3 extends over 13 amino acids. CDR3 nucleotides: TGTGCCAGCAGTTTATCGAAAGCGGATGGCTACACCTTC. It encodes CASSLSKADGYTF.